This T cell receptor (beta chain) was profiled in a study of CD8+ T cells in alopecia areata. Overall study findings and caveats: Unlike in mice, where it was clearer, TCR sharing across patients was less clear, possibly HLA-related. More clonal than normal scalp was lesional scalp, particularly alopecia totalis/universalis.

Trimming cost V 2 bases and J 5 bases, with 12 bases left between them. The CDR3 covers 14 residues. Germline lookup yields CDR1 ENHRY and CDR2 SYGVKD. The table lists this clone with a count of one. Its target is not known. T lymphocytes (CD4+ and CD8+) were sorted from PBMCs. Extracted from the samples, RNA was reverse transcribed into cDNA to serve as the sequencing template. The data were produced by immunoSEQ multiplex PCR, yet TCRdb's version contains in-frame clones alone and is incomplete. The profile covers 61,000 or so clones, with 95% to 97% appearing a single time and more than 25% taken by the ten largest.

The origin of this receptor is a human donor with alopecia areata. The input for sequencing was CD8+ T cells sorted from blood, taken at week 0. The rearrangement uses TRBV10-3 and TRBJ2-5; weak D call: TRBD2 (7 bases). The CDR3 reads CAISETGGLETQYF. In DNA form, the CDR3 reads TGTGCCATCAGTGAGACCGGGGGGCTGGAGACCCAGTACTTC.